This TCR beta chain was identified in a study of T cells in Graves' hyperthyroidism and ophthalmopathy. Overall study context: Peripheral blood collection took place at initial diagnosis, before any treatment.

CDR3 length equals 13 residues. A note on this clonotype: At one end, the junction sequence differs from germline, possibly due to a read error.

Authors of the study amplified TCR beta CDR3 regions from RNA transcripts. During a first-round RT-PCR of the TCR CDR3, the HTBI primer set was used. TCRdb re-called the multiplex PCR reads with MiXCR, one entry per CDR3 protein. This table holds around 500,000 distinct CDR3 sequences, approximately 15% found once. Hyperthyroidism of Graves' type that showed no ophthalmopathy progression within 18 months was stable. The PBMCs were taken from approximately 9 ml of fresh peripheral blood. The clonotype was recovered from a woman aged 18-35 years with Graves' hyperthyroidism. Sequencing used blood. The chain carries TRBV12-3 or TRBV12-4 and TRBJ1-1; possibly TRBD1 for D (5 bases). The CDR3 DNA reads as TGTGCCAGCAGTGGCCACGGGACGGCTGAAACTTTCTTT. Residues: CASSGHGTAETFF.